These T cell receptor beta chains were read from a single sample in a study of T-cell reconstitution after alpha-beta-depleted transplantation in children. TCRdb called the PCR reads again in MiXCR, with one record for every CDR3 protein. The sample shows about 640,000 distinct CDR3 sequences, roughly 17% of them seen only once. The sequences come from PBMCs from the stem cell graft donor, collected from the stem cell graft. These receptor sequences come from a human donor who donated a stem cell graft to a child with acute myeloid leukemia. The CDR3 runs from the conserved cysteine through the conserved F or W. The D gene is left open where the match is weak.

v_gene,d_gene,j_gene,CDR3aa
TRBV10-3,NA,TRBJ1-5,CAIRSREDQPQHF
TRBV6-1,NA,TRBJ1-2,CAIYGGMDYGYTF
TRBV11-1,TRBD2,TRBJ2-1,CASSQGLAGARSSYNEQFF
TRBV7-9,NA,TRBJ1-6,CASSWDGNSPLHF
TRBV3-1,TRBD1,TRBJ2-2,CASSQGQGAIRNTGELFF
TRBV20-1,TRBD1,TRBJ1-6,CSARGQGSSPLHF
TRBV12-3/TRBV12-4,NA,TRBJ2-5,CASSFYRATSKGTQYF
TRBV27,TRBD1,TRBJ2-2,CATGQEAPINTGELFF
TRBV24-1,TRBD1,TRBJ2-1,CATRGNRGTYNEQFF
TRBV20-1,NA,TRBJ2-3,CSARDRRLYTDTQYF
TRBV4-3,NA,TRBJ2-5,CASSQESRGETQYF
TRBV30,NA,TRBJ2-1,CAWTLARDEQFF
TRBV29-1,NA,TRBJ1-1,CSVRIDLGAFF
TRBV5-5,TRBD2,TRBJ2-1,CASSFSSLAGGNYNEQFF
TRBV6-5,NA,TRBJ1-1,CASSYSRGGSTEAFF
TRBV7-2,TRBD2,TRBJ2-5,CASSLYGSGGLETQYF
TRBV29-1,TRBD1,TRBJ1-2,CSVDAGGDYGYTF
TRBV7-2,NA,TRBJ1-1,CASSLEGFEGLTEAFF
TRBV20-1,NA,TRBJ2-1,CSARGSYNEQFF
TRBV20-1,TRBD2,TRBJ2-1,CSARSPSGGAHNEQFF
TRBV13,TRBD1,TRBJ2-7,CASSSTRDRGYEQYF
TRBV5-1,NA,TRBJ1-5,CASSLEAGYSNQPQHF
TRBV7-2,TRBD2,TRBJ2-3,CASSSLAGGGTDTQYF
TRBV6-2/TRBV6-3,NA,TRBJ1-4,CASSPPGRFNEKLFF
TRBV24-1,NA,TRBJ2-2,CATSPEGSGELFF
TRBV20-1,NA,TRBJ1-2,CRASEGANYGYTF
TRBV12-3/TRBV12-4,NA,TRBJ1-5,CASSLASDQPQHF
TRBV20-1,NA,TRBJ1-1,CSALGDTEAFF
TRBV20-1,NA,TRBJ2-3,CSASAWQTDTQYF
TRBV6-2/TRBV6-3,NA,TRBJ2-7,CASRAPYEQYF
TRBV5-1,NA,TRBJ2-3,CASKTSNTDTQYF
TRBV5-1,NA,TRBJ2-2,CASSPNTGELFF
TRBV2,NA,TRBJ2-7,CASTRDTVAFKKDEQYF
TRBV30,NA,TRBJ2-5,CAWSVRRGETQYF
TRBV11-2,NA,TRBJ1-1,CASSLEIVRGGWTEAFF
TRBV7-6,TRBD2,TRBJ2-3,CASSLGSGGAWALPDTQYF
TRBV20-1,TRBD2,TRBJ2-1,CSAPFLAGGNYNEQFF
TRBV28,NA,TRBJ2-5,CASSLRYREETQYF
TRBV12-3/TRBV12-4,NA,TRBJ2-4,CASTFTGAAKNIQYF
TRBV10-3,NA,TRBJ2-5,CAIIRGRFASTSRTQYF
TRBV15,TRBD1,TRBJ1-2,CATSREYRQGADGYTF
TRBV12-3/TRBV12-4,TRBD1,TRBJ2-2,CASSFGDSSTGELFF
TRBV7-9,TRBD1,TRBJ2-1,CASSSPGQAYNEQFF